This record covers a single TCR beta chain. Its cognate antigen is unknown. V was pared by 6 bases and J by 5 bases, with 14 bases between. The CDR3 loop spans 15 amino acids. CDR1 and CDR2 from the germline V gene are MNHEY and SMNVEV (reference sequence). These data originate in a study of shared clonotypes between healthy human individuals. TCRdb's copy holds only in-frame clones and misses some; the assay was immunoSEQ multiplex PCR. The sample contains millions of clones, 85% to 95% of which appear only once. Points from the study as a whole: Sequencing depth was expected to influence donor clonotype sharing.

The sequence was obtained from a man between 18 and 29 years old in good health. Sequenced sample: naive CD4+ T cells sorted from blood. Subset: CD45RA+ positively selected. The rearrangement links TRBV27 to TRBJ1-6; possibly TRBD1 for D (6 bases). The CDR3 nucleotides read TGTGCCAGCAGAACGGACAGAAACAATAATTCACCCCTCCACTTT. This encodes CASRTDRNNNSPLHF.